This T cell receptor (beta chain) was identified in a study of control samples from healthy donors and cancer patients. Only in-frame clones appear in the TCRdb table, and some are missing; sequencing was by immunoSEQ multiplex PCR. The repertoire holds roughly 140,000 clones, around 90% seen once, with just under 5% in the top ten. Germline loops: CDR1 MGHRA, CDR2 YSYEKL. Trimming removed 2 bases at V and 1 base at J, with 12 bases between. The CDR3 has 15 residues. Sequencing used blood. The chain uses TRBV4-1 and TRBJ2-7, with D possibly matching TRBD1 (5 bases). The clonotype was recovered from a man aged 25-40 years in good health. This chain's CDR3 is CASSQSDRNSYEQYF. DNA of the CDR3: TGCGCCAGCAGCCAATCTGACAGAAATTCCTACGAGCAGTACTTC.